The clone carrying this T cell receptor beta chain was picked up a small number of times. These data belong to a study of human T cells and chemical hapten exposure. Study background: It was small differences in pooled library volume that mainly caused per-sample TCR yields to vary.

V lost 0 bases to trimming and J lost 4 bases, with 12 bases between them. This CDR3 has 15 amino acids. CDR1 and CDR2 from the germline V gene are MNHEY and SVGAGI. MiXCR, applied by TCRdb to the 5' RACE reads, yields one record per CDR3 protein. The sample comprises around 80,000 distinct CDR3 sequences, more than 15% of which are singletons, and around 6.8% rests with the top ten. Unfractionated whole blood yielded total RNA. The TCR comes from a female donor in good health. J is TRBJ1-2 and V is TRBV6-5; D perhaps matches TRBD1 (6 bases). The CDR3 here is CASSYSRAGVYGYTF. The CDR3 bases are TGTGCCAGCAGTTACTCGAGGGCAGGGGTCTATGGCTACACCTTC.